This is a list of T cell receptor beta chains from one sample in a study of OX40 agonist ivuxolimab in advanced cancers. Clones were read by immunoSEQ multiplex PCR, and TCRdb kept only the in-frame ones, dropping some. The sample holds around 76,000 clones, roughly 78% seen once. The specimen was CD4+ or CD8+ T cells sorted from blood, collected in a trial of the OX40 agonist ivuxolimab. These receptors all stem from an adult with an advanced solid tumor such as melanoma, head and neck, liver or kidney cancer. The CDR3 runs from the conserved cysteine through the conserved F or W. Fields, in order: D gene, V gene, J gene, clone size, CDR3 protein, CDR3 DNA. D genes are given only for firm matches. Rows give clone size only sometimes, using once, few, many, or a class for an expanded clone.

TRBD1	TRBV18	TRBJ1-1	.	CASSPSGTGGTEAFF	TGTGCCAGCTCACCCTCTGGGACAGGGGGCACTGAAGCTTTCTTT
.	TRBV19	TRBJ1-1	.	CATRPGQSTEAFF	TGTGCCACTAGGCCCGGCCAGAGCACTGAAGCTTTCTTT
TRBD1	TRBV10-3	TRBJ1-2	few	CAISGFGTVTF	TGTGCCATCAGTGGATTCGGGACAGTAACCTTC
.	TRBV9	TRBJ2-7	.	CASSVDPIQGPNHEQYF	TGTGCCAGCTCCGTTGACCCGATCCAGGGGCCGAACCACGAGCAGTACTTC
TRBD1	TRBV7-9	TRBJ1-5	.	CASSRGQDNQPQHF	TGTGCCAGCAGCCGGGGACAGGACAATCAGCCCCAGCATTTT
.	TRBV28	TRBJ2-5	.	CASSLGLFRDQETQYF	TGTGCCAGCAGCCTCGGGTTGTTCAGGGACCAAGAGACCCAGTACTTC
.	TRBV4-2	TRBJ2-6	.	CASSVYLGDSGANVLTF	TGTGCCAGCAGCGTTTATCTAGGTGATTCTGGGGCCAACGTCCTGACTTTC
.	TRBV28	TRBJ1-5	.	CASSFGGVGYQPQHF	TGTGCCAGCAGTTTCGGGGGTGTCGGGTATCAGCCCCAGCATTTT
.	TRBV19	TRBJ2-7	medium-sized	CASSPQGGSLGEQYF	TGTGCCAGTAGTCCGCAGGGGGGATCCCTGGGCGAGCAGTACTTC
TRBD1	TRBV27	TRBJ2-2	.	CASRRQGAGELFF	TGTGCCAGCAGACGACAGGGGGCCGGGGAGCTGTTTTTT
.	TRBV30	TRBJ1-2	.	CAWTKGLANYGYTF	TGTGCCTGGACCAAGGGGTTAGCTAACTATGGCTACACCTTC
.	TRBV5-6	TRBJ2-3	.	CASSLAKTDTQYF	TGTGCCAGCAGCTTGGCTAAGACAGATACGCAGTATTTT
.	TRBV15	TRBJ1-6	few	CATSRDPGRLNSPLHF	TGTGCCACCAGCAGAGATCCGGGACGCCTTAATTCACCCCTCCACTTT
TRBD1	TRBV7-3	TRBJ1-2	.	CASSLDRVYGYTF	TGTGCCAGCAGCTTAGACAGGGTCTACGGCTACACCTTC
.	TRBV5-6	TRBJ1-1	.	CASSSRVQAFF	TGTGCCAGCAGCTCCAGGGTGCAAGCTTTCTTT
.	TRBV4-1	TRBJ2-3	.	CASSPTASTDTQYF	TGCGCCAGCAGCCCTACGGCTAGCACAGATACGCAGTATTTT
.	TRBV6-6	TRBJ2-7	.	CASSYGYGYSYEQYF	TGTGCCAGCAGTTACGGCTACGGCTACTCCTACGAGCAGTACTTC
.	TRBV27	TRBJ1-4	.	CASRLAPRGGEKLFF	TGTGCCAGCAGGCTGGCCCCCAGGGGTGGTGAAAAACTGTTTTTT
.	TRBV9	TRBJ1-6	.	CASSVDSAELSPLHF	TGTGCCAGCAGCGTCGACTCGGCGGAACTTTCACCCCTCCACTTT
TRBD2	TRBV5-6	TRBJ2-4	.	CASRNSGGAKNIQYF	TGTGCCAGCAGGAATAGCGGGGGCGCCAAAAACATTCAGTACTTC
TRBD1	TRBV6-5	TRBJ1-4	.	CASRRQGTTNEKLFF	TGTGCCAGCAGGCGACAGGGTACAACTAATGAAAAACTGTTTTTT
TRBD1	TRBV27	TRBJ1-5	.	CASSPWTGRGNQPQHF	TGTGCCAGCAGTCCATGGACAGGCAGGGGTAATCAGCCCCAGCATTTT
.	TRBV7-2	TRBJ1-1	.	CASSLVGVTEAFF	TGTGCCAGCAGCTTAGTTGGGGTCACTGAAGCTTTCTTT
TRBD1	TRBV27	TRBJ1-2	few	CASSLLGQGANGYTF	TGTGCCAGCAGTTTATTAGGACAGGGGGCGAATGGCTACACCTTC
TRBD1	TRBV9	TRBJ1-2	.	CASADRVSYGYTF	TGTGCCAGCGCAGACAGGGTATCCTATGGCTACACCTTC
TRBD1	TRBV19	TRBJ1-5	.	CASSLPGTGDKPQHF	TGTGCCAGTAGTCTCCCCGGGACAGGGGATAAGCCCCAGCATTTT
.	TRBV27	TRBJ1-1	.	CTSSLGGTAEAFF	TGTACCAGCAGTTTAGGGGGGACGGCTGAAGCTTTCTTT
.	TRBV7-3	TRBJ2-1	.	CASSLSRGFYNEQFF	TGTGCCAGCAGCTTATCTCGCGGGTTTTACAATGAGCAGTTCTTC
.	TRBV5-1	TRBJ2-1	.	CASSLDGFSYNEQFF	TGCGCCAGCAGCTTGGACGGGTTCTCCTACAATGAGCAGTTCTTC
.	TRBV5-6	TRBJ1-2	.	CASSAPPTYGYTF	TGTGCCAGCAGCGCGCCGCCCACCTATGGCTACACCTTC
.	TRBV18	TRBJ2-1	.	CASSPSAATLNNEQFF	TGTGCCAGCTCACCAAGTGCGGCTACCTTAAACAATGAGCAGTTCTTC
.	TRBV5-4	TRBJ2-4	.	CASSLEGGVAKNIQYF	TGTGCCAGCAGCTTGGAAGGAGGCGTAGCCAAAAACATTCAGTACTTC
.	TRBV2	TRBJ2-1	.	CASSVIGGSYNEQFF	TGTGCCAGCAGTGTGATAGGGGGCTCCTACAATGAGCAGTTCTTC
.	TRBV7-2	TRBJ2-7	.	CASSLTAYEQYF	TGTGCCAGCAGTTTGACAGCCTACGAGCAGTACTTC
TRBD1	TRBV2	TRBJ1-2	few	CASHDRVGGYTF	TGTGCCAGCCATGACAGGGTAGGCGGCTACACCTTC
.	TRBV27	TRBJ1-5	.	CASSLSRGSYSNQPQHF	TGTGCCAGCAGTTTATCCCGGGGGTCCTATAGCAATCAGCCCCAGCATTTT
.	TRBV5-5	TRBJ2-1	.	CASSGWNPGVGEFF	TGTGCCAGCAGCGGATGGAATCCGGGAGTTGGCGAGTTCTTC
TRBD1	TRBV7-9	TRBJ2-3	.	CASSRAGGQGANTQYF	TGTGCCAGCAGCCGTGCCGGGGGACAGGGGGCGAATACGCAGTATTTT
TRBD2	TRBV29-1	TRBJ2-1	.	CSAAGVNEQFF	TGCAGCGCCGCGGGGGTAAATGAGCAGTTCTTC
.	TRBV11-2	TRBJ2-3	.	CASSFLRTDTQYF	TGTGCCAGCAGCTTCCTGAGGACAGATACGCAGTATTTT
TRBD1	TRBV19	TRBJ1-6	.	CASSSGGTGSPLHF	TGTGCCAGTAGCTCCGGGGGGACAGGTTCACCCCTCCACTTT
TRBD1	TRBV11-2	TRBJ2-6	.	CASSWTGATGANVLTF	TGTGCCAGCAGCTGGACAGGGGCTACAGGGGCCAACGTCCTGACTTTC
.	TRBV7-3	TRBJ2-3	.	CASSFSGVGPDTQYF	TGTGCCAGCAGCTTTAGCGGAGTCGGACCAGATACGCAGTATTTT
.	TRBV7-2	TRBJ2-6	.	CASSSVRGSNSGANVLTF	TGTGCCAGCAGCTCCGTTCGGGGGTCCAACTCTGGGGCCAACGTCCTGACTTTC
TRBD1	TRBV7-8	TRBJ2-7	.	CASSDPVLDRLTYEQYF	TGTGCCAGCAGCGACCCGGTTCTGGACAGGCTAACCTACGAGCAGTACTTC
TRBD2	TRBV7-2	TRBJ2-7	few	CASSLDRGTSGYEQYF	TGTGCCAGCAGCTTAGATCGTGGGACTAGCGGCTACGAGCAGTACTTC
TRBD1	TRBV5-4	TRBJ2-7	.	CASSSPGQASYEQYF	TGTGCCAGCAGCTCCCCGGGACAGGCCTCCTACGAGCAGTACTTC
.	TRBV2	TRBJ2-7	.	CASSIGRTIYEQYF	TGTGCCAGCAGTATAGGGAGAACCATTTACGAGCAGTACTTC
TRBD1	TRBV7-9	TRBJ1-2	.	CASSHRQGGGYTF	TGTGCCAGCAGCCATCGACAGGGTGGAGGCTACACCTTC
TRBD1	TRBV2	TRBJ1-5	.	CASSPPGTGTGNQPQHF	TGTGCCAGCAGTCCCCCCGGGACAGGGACGGGCAATCAGCCCCAGCATTTT
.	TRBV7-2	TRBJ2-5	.	CASSLEGNLLGETQYF	TGTGCCAGCAGCTTAGAGGGTAACCTCCTCGGAGAGACCCAGTACTTC
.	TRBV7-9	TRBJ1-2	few	CASSLEQSYGYTF	TGTGCCAGCAGCTTAGAACAGAGCTATGGCTACACCTTC